The rows below give T cell receptor beta chains drawn from one sample of a study of T cells in Graves' hyperthyroidism and ophthalmopathy. Each CDR3 protein is one row after TCRdb ran MiXCR on the multiplex PCR reads. The sample has hundreds of thousands of distinct CDR3 sequences, 40% to 55% seen once. Sequencing used peripheral blood or thyroid tissue (not recorded which). The receptors originated from a young woman with Graves' hyperthyroidism. Each CDR3 is given with its conserved first and last residue.

j_call	v_call	cdr3_aa
TRBJ1-2	TRBV20-1	CSARERTGGFGYTF
TRBJ1-2	TRBV7-2	CASSLDRGVNGYTF
TRBJ2-7	TRBV19	CASSEDVVLPGRWQYF
TRBJ2-2	TRBV24-1	CATSENRLTGELFF
TRBJ2-5	TRBV19	CASRARDSKETQYF
TRBJ1-2	TRBV5-1	CASSLPLGQGGRRGYGYTF
TRBJ1-5	TRBV12-3/TRBV12-4	CASSPDRENQPQHF
TRBJ2-5	TRBV10-1	CASSSWTGPQETQYF
TRBJ2-3	TRBV9	CASSVATDTQYF
TRBJ2-5	TRBV6-5	CASSYSPVQETQYF
TRBJ2-7	TRBV20-1	CSARDPSGSPSYEQYF
TRBJ2-5	TRBV7-9	CASTFSLGGLATETQYF
TRBJ2-2	TRBV7-3	CASSSPSGTELFF
TRBJ2-5	TRBV20-1	CSARDLERGAGTQYF
TRBJ1-2	TRBV20-1	CSARIRDIGYGYTF
TRBJ2-7	TRBV7-9	CASSFSGWNEQYF
TRBJ1-3	TRBV7-9	CASSLDEGGRRNTIYF
TRBJ1-2	TRBV6-1	CASRRPGSNYGYTF
TRBJ1-2	TRBV14	CASSQGWGLQANYGYTF
TRBJ2-7	TRBV20-1	CSARARGRYEQYF
TRBJ2-2	TRBV12-3/TRBV12-4	CASRFRLNTGELFF
TRBJ1-2	TRBV7-6	CASSLEGYTF
TRBJ1-1	TRBV5-1	CASSVGRTRNTEAFF
TRBJ1-1	TRBV7-6	CASSLHRSGSEAFF
TRBJ1-3	TRBV7-9	CASSLTAREGNTIYF
TRBJ1-6	TRBV20-1	CSAHMGVGSPLHF
TRBJ1-5	TRBV20-1	CSALAGTVHRSNQPQHF
TRBJ1-1	TRBV2	CASSAQGATEAFF
TRBJ2-6	TRBV15	CATSINRDGRSGANVLTF
TRBJ1-6	TRBV24-1	CATSDRDRESPLHF
TRBJ1-1	TRBV25-1	CASSARDMGRLAFF
TRBJ2-5	TRBV20-1	CSASEAGRQETQYF
TRBJ1-1	TRBV24-1	CATSDWADTEAFF
TRBJ1-1	TRBV19	CASSIRPEGDTEAFF
TRBJ2-5	TRBV10-3	CAIAGRGETQYF
TRBJ1-1	TRBV20-1	CSEGRETEAFF
TRBJ2-7	TRBV4-3	CASSPGLAPTSYEQYF
TRBJ1-4	TRBV5-1	CASSPTFEKLFF
TRBJ2-7	TRBV2	CASSPLLAHEQYF
TRBJ2-7	TRBV7-9	CASSGEASYEQYF
TRBJ2-5	TRBV6-2/TRBV6-3	CAISYRQGWQETQYF
TRBJ2-7	TRBV2	CASSSWREVYEQYF
TRBJ2-5	TRBV5-1	CASSATSGGGETQYF
TRBJ1-4	TRBV14	CASSTHGTGREKLFF
TRBJ2-2	TRBV2	CASSEALAGGPRELFF